These T cell receptor beta chains were read from a single sample in a study of beta chain features in type 1 diabetes. Generated by immunoSEQ multiplex PCR, the TCRdb table keeps only in-frame clones and is missing some. This table holds approximately 27,000 clones, almost 50% found once. Input material: stem cell memory CD4+ T cells from blood. These receptors all come from a man aged 30 to 39 with type 1 diabetes. The CDR3 runs from the conserved cysteine through the conserved F or W. The D gene is left open where the match is weak. Clone sizes are given selectively: once, few, many, or a class where the clone is expanded.

>TRBJ1-2|once|TRBV19|NA
TGTGCCAGTAGTGACGGCGGCCAGCCCTATGGCTACACCTTC
CASSDGGQPYGYTF
>TRBJ2-5|few|TRBV25-1|NA
TGTGCCAGCAGTGGTCTGACGGGCCAAGAGACCCAGTACTTC
CASSGLTGQETQYF
>TRBJ2-1|NA|TRBV6-4|TRBD1
TGTGCCAGCAGTGCGGAACAGGGGGGTTATGAGCAGTTCTTC
CASSAEQGGYEQFF
>TRBJ2-1|once|TRBV5-1|NA
TGCGCCAGCAGCTTGATCGGGGGGCGAAATGAGCAGTTCTTC
CASSLIGGRNEQFF
>TRBJ1-1|NA|TRBV27|TRBD1
TGTGCCAGCAGTTCTAGGACAGGGGCGATCACTGAAGCTTTCTTT
CASSSRTGAITEAFF
>TRBJ2-1|NA|TRBV14|NA
TGTGCCAGCAGCCAAGGGTATCCCAGGGCACAGGGTGAGCAGTTCTTC
CASSQGYPRAQGEQFF
>TRBJ2-2|NA|TRBV5-4|NA
TGTGCCAGCAGCCGGATAGGAGAGAACACCGGGGAGCTGTTTTTT
CASSRIGENTGELFF
>TRBJ2-7|once|TRBV20-1|NA
TGCAGTGCTAGGAGCTCCTACGAGCAGTACTTC
CSARSSYEQYF
>TRBJ2-5|few|TRBV7-2|NA
TGTGCCAGCAGCTCCGACTGGGGAGCTATTGAGACCCAGTACTTC
CASSSDWGAIETQYF
>TRBJ2-6|NA|TRBV11-2|NA
TGTGCCAGCAGCCCCCTGTCCGGGGCCAACGTCCTGACTTTC
CASSPLSGANVLTF
>TRBJ1-2|NA|TRBV7-9|TRBD1
TGTGCCAGCAGCCCGGGACAGGGGGCTACGGACTATGGCTACACCTTC
CASSPGQGATDYGYTF